Below, 29 T cell receptor beta chains from the same sample are listed, as sequenced in a study of shared clonotypes between healthy human individuals. Clones were sequenced by immunoSEQ multiplex PCR, and TCRdb holds only the in-frame ones, with some missing. The table shows about 600,000 clones, with nearly 97% occurring only once. Cells designated naive CD8 were CD45RO-negative and were positively selected for CCR7, with terminally differentiated effector memory CD45RA+ cells excluded. Sequenced material: naive CD8+ T cells sorted from blood. The receptors here all came from a woman aged 25 to 39 in good health.

This clone occurred once. The junction departs from germline at one end; a sequencing error may be responsible. The rearrangement links TRBV4-1 to TRBJ1-3; TRBD1 agrees at 7 bases. CDR1 and CDR2 (germline): MGHRA, YSYEKL. This CDR3 is built from 14 residues. The CDR3 sequence: CTSSQTGTAGTIYF. The DNA of the CDR3 is TGCACCAGCAGCCAAACCGGGACAGCGGGCACCATATATTTT.

The chain has TRBV27 and TRBJ2-7; perhaps TRBD1 as D (5 bases). The CDR3 runs to 15 residues. The germline CDR1 and CDR2 sequences are MNHEY and SMNVEV (reference sequence). The ends were cut back, 1 base at V and 5 bases at J, with 15 bases in the middle. Here the CDR3 DNA reads TGTGCCAGCAGTTTATGGGGCAGGGCATTAAACGAGCAGTACTTC. It specifies CASSLWGRALNEQYF.

V and J are TRBV19 and TRBJ2-3, with 10 bases matching TRBD2. The CDR3 sequence is 16 residues long. The germline CDR1 and CDR2 sequences are LNHDA and SQIVND (reference sequence). Trimming removed 6 bases from V and 5 bases from J; junction bases left unmatched: 11. CDR3: CASRGPTSGTGDTQYF. In DNA, the CDR3 is TGTGCCAGTAGAGGCCCCACTAGCGGGACGGGAGATACGCAGTATTTT.

The chain has TRBV7-9 and TRBJ2-1; TRBD2 aligns across 9 bases. In germline, CDR1 is SEHNR, CDR2 FQNEAQ (reference sequence). With V trimmed by 1 base and J by 6 bases, 4 bases remained unmatched. The CDR3 is made up of 15 amino acids. CDR3: CASSLGAGGPNEQFF. In DNA form, the CDR3 reads TGTGCCAGCAGCTTAGGGGCGGGAGGGCCCAATGAGCAGTTCTTC. The full variable domain, its missing parts supplied by reference TRBV7-9 and TRBJ2-1, is DTGVSQNPRHKITKRGQNVTFRCDPISEHNRLYWYRQTLGQGPEFLTYFQNEAQLEKSRLLSDRFSAERPKGSFSTLEIQRTEQGDSAMYLCASSLGAGGPNEQFFGPGTRLTVL.

The chain combines TRBV7-8 with TRBJ2-5; 15 bases agree with TRBD2. Germline V gives CDR1 SGHVS, CDR2 FQNEAQ. The CDR3 is made up of 19 amino acids. With V trimmed by 0 bases and J by 2 bases, 7 bases remained unmatched. Here the CDR3 reads CASSLAGTSGRSNQETQYF. In nucleotides, the CDR3 is TGTGCCAGCAGCTTAGCTGGGACTAGCGGGAGGAGTAATCAAGAGACCCAGTACTTC.

The chain couples TRBV5-4 to TRBJ2-7, with D unclear. The CDR3 has 13 amino acids. Germline V gene sequence: CDR1 SGHNT, CDR2 YYREEE (reference sequence). V was cut by 4 bases and J by 5 bases, with 13 bases left in between. Here the CDR3 DNA reads TGTGCCAGCAGCAACCTCCTGGGCCACGAGCAGTACTTC. Its protein is CASSNLLGHEQYF.

The chain links TRBV6-5 to TRBJ2-7; a possible D gene is TRBD2 (6 bases). Trimming took 0 bases from V and 2 from J, leaving 14 bases between them. This CDR3 comprises 16 residues. CDR1 and CDR2 from the germline V gene are MNHEY and SVGAGI. The CDR3 reads CASSYSREAFPYEQYF. For the CDR3, the DNA is TGTGCCAGCAGTTACTCGAGGGAGGCCTTCCCCTACGAGCAGTACTTC.

In nucleotides, the CDR3 is TGCGCCAGCAGCCCAGGGGACACTTCCTACGAGCAGTACTTC. Protein: CASSPGDTSYEQYF. The gene calls are TRBV5-1 and TRBJ2-7; tentative D call: TRBD1 (6 bases). Germline V gene data show CDR1 as SGHRS and CDR2 as YFSETQ. The CDR3 has 14 residues. The germline V and J ends were trimmed by 4 bases and 1 base, with 12 bases remaining between them.

The CDR3 region has the DNA TGTGCCAGCAGTTACTCAGAAGGACCGTCTGGGGAGCAGTACTTC. Protein product: CASSYSEGPSGEQYF. The genes are TRBV6-5 and TRBJ2-7, with D hard to call. The ends were cut back, 0 bases at V and 7 bases at J, with 16 bases in the middle. Looked up from germline, CDR1 is MNHEY and CDR2 is SVGAGI. The length of the CDR3 is 15 residues.

This chain uses TRBV4-2 with TRBJ1-4; no firm D call. The V gene's germline CDR1 is LGHNA and CDR2 YNFKEQ. The CDR3 has 19 amino acids. Trimming cost V 2 bases and J 0 bases, with 19 bases left between them. CDR3 residues: CASSQLGRAVQTTNEKLFF. Here the CDR3 DNA reads TGTGCCAGCAGCCAACTTGGCCGGGCGGTACAGACAACTAATGAAAAACTGTTTTTT.

V gene TRBV7-6 combines with J gene TRBJ1-4; D may be TRBD1 (6 bases). Trimming left V 10 bases short and J 4 bases short, with 10 bases between. This CDR3 comprises 12 residues. Germline V lookup: CDR1 SGHVS, CDR2 FNYEAQ. CDR3 loop: CATQGYNEKLFF. In nucleotides, the CDR3 is TGTGCCACACAGGGATATAATGAAAAACTGTTTTTT.

The rearrangement joins TRBV6-6 to TRBJ2-2; 8 positions match TRBD1. Germline values: CDR1 MNHNY, CDR2 SVGAGI (reference sequence). V trimming: 6 bases; J trimming: 5 bases; junction bases outside the gene matches: 2. The CDR3 extends over 13 amino acids. CDR3 in DNA: TGTGCCAGCAGGTACAGGGGGACCGGGGAGCTGTTTTTT. It translates to CASRYRGTGELFF.

The rearrangement links TRBV5-1 to TRBJ2-5; D is perhaps TRBD2 (5 bases). There are 15 residues in the CDR3. Germline assignment: CDR1 SGHRS and CDR2 YFSETQ. Trimming took off 2 bases at V and 4 bases at J, with 15 bases between the two ends. CDR3 sequence reads: CASSFYSGGGETQYF. The CDR3 region has the DNA TGCGCCAGCAGCTTTTACAGCGGTGGAGGAGAGACCCAGTACTTC.

This chain uses TRBV27 with TRBJ2-5, with 7 bases aligning to TRBD1. With the DNA end fitting TRBJ2-7 better, the J assignment may be wrong. CDR3 length: 13 amino acids. Germline V gene lookup returns CDR1 MNHEY and CDR2 SMNVEV (reference sequence). CDR3 loop: CASSHGQDYEQYF. In nucleotides, the CDR3 is TGTGCCAGCAGTCACGGACAGGACTACGAGCAGTACTTC.

The V and J genes are TRBV21-1 and TRBJ2-2; the table names TRBD2, a call not compared with the DNA. TRBV21-1 represents a pseudogene. The length of the CDR3 is 16 residues. The CDR3 coding sequence is TGTGCCAGCAGCACCCGGGGGATCCCCAACACCGGGGAGCTGTTTTTT. This translates into CASSTRGIPNTGELFF.

This chain links TRBV7-8 with TRBJ2-1; TRBD2 matches 11 bases. The germline V gene has CDR1 SGHVS and CDR2 FQNEAQ. Trimming took 4 bases from V and 7 from J; bases not matched to a gene: 18. This CDR3 contains 19 residues. In DNA, the CDR3 is TGTGCCAGCAGCTCCCAAAACAACCAACTAGCGGGAGTTCGGAATGAGCAGTTCTTC. It codes for CASSSQNNQLAGVRNEQFF.

Only one count was recorded for this clone. The rearrangement joins TRBV14 to TRBJ2-7; D tentatively fits TRBD1 or TRBD2 (5 bases each). Per germline, CDR1 SGHDN and CDR2 FVKESK. Trimming cost V 2 bases and J 2 bases, with 13 bases left between them. This CDR3 has 15 residues. The CDR3 sequence is CASSQRDLGPYEQYF. For the CDR3, the DNA is TGTGCCAGCAGCCAAAGGGACCTGGGACCCTACGAGCAGTACTTC.

This chain connects TRBV29-1 to TRBJ2-3, with unresolved D. With 3 bases removed from V and 4 bases from J, the gap between germline ends came to 11 bases. This CDR3 is built from 13 residues. Germline CDR1 SQVTM, CDR2 ANQGSEA. The CDR3 protein is CSVDLPTADTQYF. CDR3 DNA: TGCAGCGTTGACCTCCCGACCGCAGATACGCAGTATTTT.

The chain uses TRBV28 and TRBJ2-7, with D perhaps assigned TRBD1 or TRBD2 (5 bases each). Germline V gene sequence: CDR1 MDHEN, CDR2 SYDVKM. This CDR3 comprises 14 residues. The V gene lost 6 bases and the J gene lost 0 bases, with 12 bases spanning the gap. The CDR3 DNA follows: TGTGCCAGCAGAGGGACCGCTAGCTCCTACGAGCAGTACTTC. Translating it yields CASRGTASSYEQYF.

The V and J genes are TRBV6-5 and TRBJ2-1; 7 bases align to TRBD2. With V trimmed by 3 bases and J by 0 bases, 2 bases remained unmatched. Germline V gene sequence: CDR1 MNHEY, CDR2 SVGAGI. The CDR3 length is 15 residues. CDR3 nucleotides: TGTGCCAGCAGTTATCGACTAGCCTCCTACAATGAGCAGTTCTTC. Protein sequence: CASSYRLASYNEQFF.

The CDR3 spells CASSFADPGYEQYF. CDR3 coding DNA: TGTGCCAGCAGTTTTGCCGACCCAGGCTACGAGCAGTACTTC. The V gene is TRBV27, the J gene TRBJ2-7; no clear D. This CDR3 is 14 amino acids long. Trimming shortened V by 3 bases and J by 3 bases, and 12 bases separated the two germline ends. Germline CDR1 and CDR2: MNHEY and SMNVEV (reference sequence).

The V gene is TRBV28, the J gene TRBJ2-3, with 11 nucleotides matching TRBD2. Trimming at V came to 4 bases and at J to 6 bases, leaving 12 bases not matched to a gene. Germline CDR1 MDHEN, CDR2 SYDVKM. CDR3 length: 17 residues. In DNA form, the CDR3 reads TGTGCCAGCAGTTCAGTAGCGGGAGGGCCCGGGTGGGATACGCAGTATTTT. Translated, it gives CASSSVAGGPGWDTQYF.

This chain joins TRBV28 and TRBJ1-4, with 8 nucleotides matching TRBD1. V shed 6 bases and J 4 bases; nucleotides not matched to a gene: 4. Looked up from germline, CDR1 is MDHEN and CDR2 is SYDVKM. The CDR3 consists of 14 residues. CDR3 coding DNA: TGTGCCAGCAGGCGGACAGGGTATAATGAAAAACTGTTTTTT. Translating it yields CASRRTGYNEKLFF.

V gene TRBV4-1 combines with J gene TRBJ1-2; tentative D call: TRBD1 (6 bases). Germline values: CDR1 MGHRA, CDR2 YSYEKL. The CDR3 extends over 16 amino acids. Trimming left V 0 bases short and J 6 bases short, with 17 bases between. CDR3 residues: CASSQEIGQGRDGYTF. Written as DNA, the CDR3 is TGCGCCAGCAGCCAAGAAATTGGCCAGGGGAGGGATGGCTACACCTTC.

The rearrangement joins TRBV9 to TRBJ1-4; possibly TRBD1 for D (5 bases). Per germline, CDR1 SGDLS and CDR2 YYNGEE. Trimming shortened V by 0 bases and J by 7 bases, and 13 bases separated the two germline ends. The CDR3 consists of 15 residues. This CDR3 reads CASSVGGGKGEKLFF. CDR3 DNA sequence: TGTGCCAGCAGCGTAGGCGGGGGAAAAGGTGAAAAACTGTTTTTT.

This chain uses TRBV9 with TRBJ2-7, with D hard to call. Germline CDR1 reads SGDLS; CDR2 reads YYNGEE. V lost 0 bases and J lost 3, with 10 bases in between. This CDR3 region has 14 residues. As DNA, the CDR3 is TGTGCCAGCAGCGTAGCTGTAAAGAACTACGAGCAGTACTTC. Translated: CASSVAVKNYEQYF.

The chain combines TRBV29-1 with TRBJ2-1; D is perhaps TRBD1 or TRBD2 (5 bases each). Trimming removed 2 bases from V and 0 bases from J, with 11 bases in between. This CDR3 is built from 15 residues. Germline CDR1 and CDR2: SQVTM and ANQGSEA. The DNA for the CDR3 is TGCAGCGTTGAATCCGGGGCGAGCTCCTACAATGAGCAGTTCTTC. Its translation is CSVESGASSYNEQFF.

The chain combines TRBV15 with TRBJ2-5; D is unresolved. With 0 bases removed from V and 5 bases from J, the gap between germline ends came to 22 bases. This CDR3 is built from 18 residues. Germline loops: CDR1 LNHNV, CDR2 YYDKDF (reference sequence). The CDR3 loop is CATSRDPPWATTSETQYF. The CDR3 DNA sequence: TGTGCCACCAGCAGAGACCCGCCTTGGGCGACGACCTCGGAGACCCAGTACTTC.

The V and J genes are TRBV11-2 and TRBJ2-5; TRBD1 agrees at 7 bases. The ends lost 4 bases at V and 5 bases at J; junction bases unmatched: 16. Germline V CDR1 and CDR2: SGHAT, FQNNGV. The CDR3 spans 17 residues. The CDR3 DNA reads as TGTGCCAGCAGCTGGGGACAGCAAACTTGGCATATGGAGACCCAGTACTTC. Residues: CASSWGQQTWHMETQYF.